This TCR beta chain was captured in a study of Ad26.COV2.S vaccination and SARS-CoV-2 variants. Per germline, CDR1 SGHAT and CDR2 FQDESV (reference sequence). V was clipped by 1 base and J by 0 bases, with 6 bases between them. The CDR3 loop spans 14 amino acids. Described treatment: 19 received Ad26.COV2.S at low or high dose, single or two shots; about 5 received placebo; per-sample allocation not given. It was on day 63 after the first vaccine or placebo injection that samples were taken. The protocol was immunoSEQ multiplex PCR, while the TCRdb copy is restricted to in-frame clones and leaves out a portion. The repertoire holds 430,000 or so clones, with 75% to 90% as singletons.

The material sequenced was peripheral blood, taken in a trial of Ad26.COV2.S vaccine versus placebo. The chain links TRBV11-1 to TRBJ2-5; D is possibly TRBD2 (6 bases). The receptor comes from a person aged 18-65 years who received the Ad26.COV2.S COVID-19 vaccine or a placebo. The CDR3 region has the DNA TGTGCCAGCAGCTTAGGGGGGGACCAAGAGACCCAGTACTTC. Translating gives CASSLGGDQETQYF.